The T cell receptor (beta chain) described here comes from a study of cytomegalovirus exposure and HLA in healthy donors. Of note for this clone: The antigen is not known.

Study outcomes and limitations: For TCR beta chains, V- and J-gene trimming was later linked to a missense DCLRE1C variant.

It was with 60 Vbeta and 13 Jbeta primers that the PCR ran. Profiled with immunoSEQ multiplex PCR; TCRdb holds only in-frame clones, not every one. The table lists about 82,000 clones, 70% to 80% of them singletons. CDR1 MRHNA and CDR2 SNTAGT come from the germline V gene. This CDR3 has 16 amino acids. Trimming at V came to 6 bases and at J to 7 bases, leaving 14 bases not matched to a gene. The TCR comes from a human donor in good health. V usage is TRBV6-4 and J usage is TRBJ2-1; 8 bases are shared with TRBD1. Sequenced material: PBMCs. CDR3 coding DNA: TGTGCCAGCAGCGCTCTCGTCACCCAGGGGGCGAATGAGCAGTTCTTC. It codes for CASSALVTQGANEQFF.